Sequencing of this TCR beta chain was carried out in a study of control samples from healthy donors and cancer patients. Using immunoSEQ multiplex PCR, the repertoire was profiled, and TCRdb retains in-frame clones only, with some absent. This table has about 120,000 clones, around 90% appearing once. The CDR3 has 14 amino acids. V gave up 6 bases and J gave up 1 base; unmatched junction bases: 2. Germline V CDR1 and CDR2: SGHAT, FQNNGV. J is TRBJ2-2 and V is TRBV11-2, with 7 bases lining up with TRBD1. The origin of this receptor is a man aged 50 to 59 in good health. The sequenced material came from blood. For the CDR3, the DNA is TGTGCCAGCAGTTGGGACAGGAACACCGGGGAGCTGTTTTTT. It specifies CASSWDRNTGELFF.